This T cell receptor beta chain emerged from a study of blood T cells in healthy people across ages. Study-wide points: From one million sequenced T cells, diversity estimates were lower bounds. Per million T cells, TCR beta diversity dropped roughly linearly as age increased.

This clonotype was counted a single time. Antigen unknown. Together with a sample-barcoded 5' primer, a J-beta primer mix was included in a second PCR lasting about 6 to 11 cycles. A tag from a template-switch adaptor with 12 random nucleotides marked each cDNA molecule. Any given sample supplied a minimum of 2.5 million CDR3-containing paired-end reads. TCRdb fed the 5' RACE reads into MiXCR, producing one record per CDR3 protein. The sample includes about a million distinct CDR3 sequences, 48% of them seen just once. The CDR3 totals 15 residues. The V end was cut by 4 bases, the J end by 8 bases, with 18 bases between. Per the germline V gene, CDR1 is SGDLS and CDR2 is YYNGEE.

The J gene is TRBJ1-4, the V gene TRBV9, with D perhaps TRBD1 (6 bases). The sample was blood. The TCR was taken from a man between 25 and 39 years old in good health. The CDR3 DNA sequence: TGTGCCAGCAGCCGCTCCCGGGGAGGGGGGGAAAAACTGTTTTTT. Its protein is CASSRSRGGGEKLFF.